This is a list of T cell receptor beta chains from one sample in a study of shared T cell receptors in the human thymus. Clones were sequenced by immunoSEQ multiplex PCR, and TCRdb holds only the in-frame ones, with some missing. The data show hundreds of thousands of clones, approximately 90% seen once. The sample was also reused in another study, on human thymus T cells.

Sequenced input: thymocytes. These receptors came from a boy under two years old with a congenital heart defect. Each CDR3 is given with its conserved first and last residue. The D gene is left open where the match is weak. A clone size is listed for some rows: how often the clone was seen (once, few, many), or a class if it is expanded.

v_gene	j_gene	d_gene	abundance	CDR3nt	CDR3aa
TRBV11-2	TRBJ2-2	.	.	TGTGCCAGCAGCTATCCGGGGAGTCGGACCGGGGAGCTGTTTTTT	CASSYPGSRTGELFF
TRBV7-2	TRBJ2-7	TRBD2	.	TGTGCCAGCAGCTTAAAGCGGGAGGGCGGGCACGAGCAGTACTTC	CASSLKREGGHEQYF
TRBV9	TRBJ2-1	.	.	TGTGCCAGCAGCGTAGGAGGGGAGGACTACAATGAGCAGTTCTTC	CASSVGGEDYNEQFF
TRBV4-2	TRBJ2-3	TRBD2	.	TGTGCCAGCAGCCCTCCCCTAGCGGGAGGGCCCGGGGATACGCAGTATTTT	CASSPPLAGGPGDTQYF
TRBV7-9	TRBJ2-7	TRBD2	.	TGTGCCAGCAGCTTAGTTGGGACTAGCGGGAGGGTGTACGAGCAGTACTTC	CASSLVGTSGRVYEQYF
TRBV11-1	TRBJ2-7	.	few	TGTGCCAGCAGCCGCCGGGACACCTTCTACGAGCAGTACTTC	CASSRRDTFYEQYF
TRBV28	TRBJ2-7	TRBD2	once	TGTGCCAGCAGAAGCGGGGGATCCTACGAGCAGTACTTC	CASRSGGSYEQYF
TRBV7-6	TRBJ1-1	TRBD1	.	TGTGCCACCGACCGGGACAGGGAGGAGGACACTGAAGCTTTCTTT	CATDRDREEDTEAFF
TRBV19	TRBJ1-2	.	.	TGTGCCAGTAGTACGGGGGTCTCCAAGGGCTACACCTTC	CASSTGVSKGYTF
TRBV10-3	TRBJ2-7	TRBD1	.	TGTGCCATCAGTTTGGACAGGGGGCGAGGATTGTGGGAGCAGTACTTC	CAISLDRGRGLWEQYF
TRBV18	TRBJ2-3	.	.	TGTGCCAGCTCACCCGTCCGGGGAAATACGCAGTATTTT	CASSPVRGNTQYF
TRBV27	TRBJ2-3	TRBD2	.	TGTGCCAGCAGTCCCTGGGGGGGAGGGAGCACAGATACGCAGTATTTT	CASSPWGGGSTDTQYF
TRBV5-1	TRBJ2-5	TRBD1	.	TGCGCCAGCAGCCCCGGGACAGGGGGGCAAGAGACCCAGTACTTC	CASSPGTGGQETQYF
TRBV2	TRBJ2-5	.	.	TGTGCCAGCAGCACACGAAGTAGGAGGGAGACCCAGTACTTC	CASSTRSRRETQYF
TRBV6-5	TRBJ2-7	.	.	TGTGCCAGCAGTTACGGTGAAACAGGGAGCTCCTACGAGCAGTACTTC	CASSYGETGSSYEQYF
TRBV15	TRBJ1-4	.	once	TGTGCCACCAGCCTTGACAGGCTCAATGAAAAACTGTTTTTT	CATSLDRLNEKLFF
TRBV6-4	TRBJ2-6	TRBD1	.	TGTGCCAGCAGTGACCGGGACAGGGCGGGGGCCAACGTCCTGACTTTC	CASSDRDRAGANVLTF
TRBV28	TRBJ2-3	.	.	TGTGCCAGCAGTTTATGCCTGAATGAAGCGCGGTACACAGATACGCAGTATTTT	CASSLCLNEARYTDTQYF
TRBV4-3	TRBJ2-7	TRBD1	.	TGCGCCAGCAGCCAGGGACGACAGGGGTACGAGCAGTACTTC	CASSQGRQGYEQYF
TRBV27	TRBJ2-3	.	.	TGTGCCAGCAGTTTAGGTAGCGAGGCTAGCACAGATACGCAGTATTTT	CASSLGSEASTDTQYF
TRBV5-1	TRBJ2-1	TRBD2	.	TGCGCCAGCAGCCTGTCGGCGGGAGGCTACAATGAGCAGTTCTTC	CASSLSAGGYNEQFF
TRBV4-3	TRBJ2-2	TRBD2	.	TGCGCCAGCAGCCCCCGGACTAGCGGGAGGACCGGGGAGCTGTTTTTT	CASSPRTSGRTGELFF
TRBV30	TRBJ1-5	TRBD1	.	TGTGCCTGGAGTCGGACAGGGTGGAATCAGCCCCAGCATTTT	CAWSRTGWNQPQHF
TRBV5-1	TRBJ1-2	.	.	TGCGCCAGCAGCGGGGGCTCTCGAGACAGGCATGGCTACACCTTC	CASSGGSRDRHGYTF
TRBV10-1	TRBJ2-7	TRBD1	.	TGCGCCAGCAGTCCCGGGACAGGGCCCTACGAGCAGTACTTC	CASSPGTGPYEQYF
TRBV27	TRBJ2-7	.	.	TGTGCCAGCGGCCAGCGGTACTCCTACGAGCAGTACTTC	CASGQRYSYEQYF
TRBV7-9	TRBJ2-7	TRBD2	.	TGTGCCAGCAGCCCGGGGCTAGCGGGGTACGAGCAGTACTTC	CASSPGLAGYEQYF
TRBV4-1	TRBJ2-1	.	.	TGCGCCACCCTGGACTCTAACAATGAGCAGTTCTTC	CATLDSNNEQFF
TRBV5-1	TRBJ2-7	.	.	TGCGCCAGCAGCTTGACGAGGGAGTTACCCAGCCGCGAGCAGTACTTC	CASSLTRELPSREQYF
TRBV5-8	TRBJ2-7	.	.	TGTGCCAGCAGATTCGCCGGGCCCAGGGCCTACGAGCAGTACTTC	CASRFAGPRAYEQYF
TRBV19	TRBJ2-1	.	.	TGTGCCAGTAGTATAGCGCGAGGCACCCATAAGAATGAGCAGTTCTTC	CASSIARGTHKNEQFF
TRBV28	TRBJ2-6	.	.	TGTGCCAGCAGTCCGTTTCCCAGGGGCTACCTCTCTGGGGCCAACGTCCTGACTTTC	CASSPFPRGYLSGANVLTF
TRBV11-2	TRBJ2-7	TRBD1	.	TGTGCCAGCAGCTTAGTTTTTGGGACAGGGGCCTACGAGCAGTACTTC	CASSLVFGTGAYEQYF
TRBV6-5	TRBJ1-5	.	.	TGTGCCAGCAGCCCCACGGGCAATCAGCCCCAGCATTTT	CASSPTGNQPQHF
TRBV28	TRBJ2-5	.	.	TGTGCCAGCAGCACCGGGTCCCTGGAGACCCAGTACTTC	CASSTGSLETQYF
TRBV14	TRBJ2-5	.	.	TGTGCCAGCAGCCAAGTTCGTGGCTTCAGGAGGGCCCCGATCCAAGAGACCCAGTACTTC	CASSQVRGFRRAPIQETQYF